This paragraph reports one TCR beta chain. This specimen comes from a study of shared clonotypes between healthy human individuals. Study details: Aged between 18 and 49, the donors were a couple of women and three men.

Unsorted material relied on tens of millions of PBMCs as the source of genomic DNA. The ends were cut back, 2 bases at V and 0 bases at J, with 17 bases in the middle. The CDR3 covers 17 residues. Germline V gives CDR1 LGHNA, CDR2 YNFKEQ. An assay was performed, and its level was deep. Method: immunoSEQ multiplex PCR; TCRdb's copy keeps in-frame clones and lacks some. The data hold about half a million clones, with about 85% observed a single time. Sequencing was performed on PBMCs. The source is a middle-aged woman in good health. Some clones in this sample may be carry-over from other donors' samples. V is TRBV4-2 and J is TRBJ2-7; either TRBD1 or TRBD2 may fit D (6 bases each). The CDR3 spells CASSQLGGGPNSYEQYF. CDR3 bases: TGTGCCAGCAGCCAACTGGGGGGCGGGCCAAACTCCTACGAGCAGTACTTC.